These 2 T cell receptor beta chains came from one sample sequenced in a study of cytomegalovirus exposure and HLA in healthy donors. Researchers ran the PCR with 60 Vbeta and 13 Jbeta primers. TCRdb keeps only in-frame clones here, not all; method: immunoSEQ multiplex PCR. The sample has under 300,000 clones; 70% to 90% are singletons. Sequences were obtained from PBMCs. The receptors come from a woman aged 60-75 years in good health and CMV-seropositive.

The CDR3 loop reads CASSPGSTANTGELFF. The CDR3 DNA follows: TGTGCCAGCAGCCCCGGGTCGACCGCTAACACCGGGGAGCTGTTTTTT. The V call is TRBV7-3, the J call TRBJ2-2; D is unresolved. The CDR3 contains 16 residues. Trimming left V 5 bases short and J 2 bases short, with 15 bases between. Germline CDR1 SGHTA, CDR2 FQGTGA.

Here the CDR3 reads CASSLDSRSVEAFF. DNA of the CDR3: TGTGCCAGCTCACTGGACTCAAGAAGTGTCGAAGCTTTCTTT. The V gene is TRBV18, the J gene TRBJ1-1, with unresolved D. CDR1 is KGHSH and CDR2 is LQKENI in the germline V gene. The V and J ends lost 4 bases and 8 bases respectively, with 17 bases between them. The CDR3 contains 14 residues.